A selection of T cell receptor beta chains follows, all from one sample in a study of T cell changes during pregnancy in multiple sclerosis. Clones were read by immunoSEQ multiplex PCR, and TCRdb kept only the in-frame ones, dropping some. The repertoire holds about 59,000 clones, about nine tenths seen once, with roughly 0.9% in the top ten. Sequences were derived from peripheral blood, sampled in the first trimester of pregnancy. These receptors originate from a female donor in good health, enrolled as a control in a pregnancy study. Both conserved end residues are trimmed from each CDR3. Clone sizes are given selectively: once, few, many, or a class where the clone is expanded.

V	J	size	CDR3
TRBV21-1	TRBJ2-3	NA	ASSKAIGVDTQY
TRBV13	TRBJ1-1	NA	ASSPRGQGNTEAF
TRBV2	TRBJ2-6	NA	ASSYRDRVHLTPSGANVLT
TRBV4-1	TRBJ1-4	NA	ASSSQWGGFGQSGEKLF
TRBV30	TRBJ1-5	NA	AWSVSGNQPQH
TRBV5-5	TRBJ2-3	NA	ASTFLFERGGTDTQY
TRBV11-3	TRBJ2-4	NA	ASSLAPGLAANIQY
TRBV6-5	TRBJ1-1	NA	ASSFLSTAMNTEAF
TRBV19	TRBJ2-5	NA	ASSIGGGLAGETQY
TRBV6-5	TRBJ1-1	NA	ASSPGQGTEAF
TRBV19	TRBJ2-5	NA	ASSIRSAGGTGETQY
TRBV2	TRBJ2-5	NA	ASSPGTGTQETQY
TRBV6-6	TRBJ1-1	NA	AIGQGVVDTEAF
TRBV27	TRBJ1-2	NA	ASRHDTYGYT
TRBV5-6	TRBJ1-2	NA	ASSSRDRLNYGYT
TRBV7-2	TRBJ2-7	NA	ASSFRAGGFESYEQY
TRBV27	TRBJ2-7	NA	ASSLGQVLAYEQY
TRBV7-2	TRBJ1-5	NA	ASSLTADQPQH
TRBV5-1	TRBJ2-5	few	ASSLVGGAETQY
TRBV7-6	TRBJ2-2	NA	ASSLDQVGELF
TRBV5-1	TRBJ2-2	NA	ASSLRGQGNTGELF
TRBV6-5	TRBJ1-3	NA	ASKPDRGRNTIY
TRBV6-5	TRBJ1-1	NA	ASAGPSNTEAF
TRBV6-1	TRBJ1-5	NA	ASSEAPGIIDQPQH
TRBV6-6	TRBJ2-5	NA	ASSTSQAGTQY
TRBV7-6	TRBJ1-2	NA	ASSPAGESYGYT
TRBV10-2	TRBJ1-1	few	ASRYQTGSTEAF
TRBV9	TRBJ1-6	medium-sized	ASSVPDRRGKTPLH
TRBV27	TRBJ1-4	NA	ASSSRGQGEKLF
TRBV27	TRBJ1-6	once	ASKQGPYNSPLH
TRBV7-9	TRBJ1-3	NA	ASSLSAGMENTIY
TRBV7-2	TRBJ2-3	NA	ASSLMSSGGTDTQY
TRBV9	TRBJ1-4	NA	ASSPEVVSAATNEKLF
TRBV28	TRBJ1-2	NA	ASSSFYGYT
TRBV7-8	TRBJ1-1	once	ASSLDRDRGVNTEAF
TRBV6-1	TRBJ2-3	NA	ASSENLAGGLGDTQY
TRBV18	TRBJ1-6	NA	ASSPSEGSHLH
TRBV5-1	TRBJ1-1	NA	ASSLERQGITEAF
TRBV9	TRBJ2-7	NA	ASSISAADEQY
TRBV27	TRBJ1-4	NA	ASSLQGGTTNEKLF
TRBV6-6	TRBJ1-6	NA	ASSPTGGNSPLH
TRBV30	TRBJ1-4	NA	AWSVQGVANEKLF
TRBV5-1	TRBJ2-1	NA	ASSLYQGAGNEQF
TRBV6-5	TRBJ2-2	NA	ASSYDRNTGELF
TRBV9	TRBJ1-3	NA	ASSEPGTGTIY
TRBV30	TRBJ1-6	NA	AWGRMGQGISPLH
TRBV6-6	TRBJ1-1	once	ASSYSQNTEAF
TRBV2	TRBJ2-1	NA	ASSSLKQGFWF
TRBV5-4	TRBJ1-1	NA	ASSRDRYMNTEAF
TRBV7-9	TRBJ1-5	NA	ASSSGPTVNQPQH
TRBV19	TRBJ2-5	NA	ASSWTGEGETQY
TRBV30	TRBJ2-2	NA	AWSPTVGAIGELF
TRBV4-3	TRBJ2-5	NA	ASSQDNSGGLWETQY
TRBV5-4	TRBJ2-3	NA	ASSQGGAPSTDTQY